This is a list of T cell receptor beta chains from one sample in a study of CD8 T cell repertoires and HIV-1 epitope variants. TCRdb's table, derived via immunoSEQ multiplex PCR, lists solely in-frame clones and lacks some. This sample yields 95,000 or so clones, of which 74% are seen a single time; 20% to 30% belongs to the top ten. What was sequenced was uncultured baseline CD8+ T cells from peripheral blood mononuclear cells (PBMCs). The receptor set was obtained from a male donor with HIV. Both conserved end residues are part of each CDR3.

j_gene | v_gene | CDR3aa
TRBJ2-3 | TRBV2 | CASTRSPTDTQYF
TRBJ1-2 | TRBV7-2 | CASSLGQGRYGYTF
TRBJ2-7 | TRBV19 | CASTGTGRSYEQYF
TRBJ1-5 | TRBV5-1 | CASSLGSGGANQPQHF
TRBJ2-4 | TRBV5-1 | CASSSTGTGLDIQYF
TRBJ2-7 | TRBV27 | CASSPTGSLYEQYF
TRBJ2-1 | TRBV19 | CASSTTWLDNEQFF
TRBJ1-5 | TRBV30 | CAWSANTLSQPQHF
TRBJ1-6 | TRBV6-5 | CASSKFNSPLHF
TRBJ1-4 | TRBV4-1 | CASSQGNLDATNEKLFF
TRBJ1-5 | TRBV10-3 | CATLGGSNQPQHF
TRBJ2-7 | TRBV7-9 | CASSLGDSYEQYF
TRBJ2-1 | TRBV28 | CASSFRGVTDYNEQFF
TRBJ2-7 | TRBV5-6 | CASSLPWGGEQYF
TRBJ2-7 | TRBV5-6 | CASSYTGDSSYEQYF
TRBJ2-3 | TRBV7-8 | CASSAERTTSTDTQYF
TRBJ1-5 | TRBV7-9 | CASSPSGQGNQPQHF
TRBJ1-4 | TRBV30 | CAWDLGLGEKLFF
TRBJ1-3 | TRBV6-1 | CASSEGTGGLNTIYF
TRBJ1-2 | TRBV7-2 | CASSVGTGEYGYTF
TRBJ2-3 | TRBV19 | CASSTIAGGPGRHRTDTQYF
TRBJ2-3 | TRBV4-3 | CASSQDRGLADTQYF
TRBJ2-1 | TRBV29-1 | CSSREGEQFF
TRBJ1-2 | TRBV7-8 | CASSLTPQVGGYTF
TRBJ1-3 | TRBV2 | CASSSGTLSGNTIYF
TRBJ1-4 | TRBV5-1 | CASSLDTREATNEKLFF
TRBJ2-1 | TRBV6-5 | CASSSRTGRVTNEQFF
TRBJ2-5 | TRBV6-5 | CASWEVRETQYF
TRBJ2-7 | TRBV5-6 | CASGRNLAGGPIEQYF
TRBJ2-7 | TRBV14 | CASSSIRDRASSSYEQYF
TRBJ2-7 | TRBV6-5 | CASSYGPGQGTYEQYF
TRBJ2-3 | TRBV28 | CASRGTILTDTQYF
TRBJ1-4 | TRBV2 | CASSGQRGEKLFF
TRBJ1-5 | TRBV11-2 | CASSLASNQPQHF
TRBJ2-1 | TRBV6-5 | CASRPLAGGYNEQFF
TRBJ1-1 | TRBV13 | CASSLRGDTEAFF
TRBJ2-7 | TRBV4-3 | CASSPQGSGGYEQYF
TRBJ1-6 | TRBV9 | CASSVDLQAPLHF
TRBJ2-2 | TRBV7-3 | CASRRQGADTGELFF
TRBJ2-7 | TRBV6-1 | CASKKEGQGVYEQYF